The clone carrying this TCR beta chain is a singleton in its sample. What it binds is unknown. The V and J ends lost 4 bases and 5 bases, in that order; junction bases with no gene match: 8. The CDR3 is made up of 15 amino acids. Germline V gene sequence: CDR1 SGHRS, CDR2 YFSETQ. This entry is derived from a study of a mutant IDH1 vaccine in newly diagnosed glioma. As for the study in general: Following radiotherapy alone, or alongside temozolomide cycles, vaccination was started after an interval of 4-6 weeks.

The time point here: week 47, end of study. Every vaccination contained 300 ug of the mutant IDH1 20-mer peptide and was paired with topical imiquimod. Eight vaccinations were given in weeks 1, 3, 5, 7, 11, 15, 19 and 23. Profiled with immunoSEQ multiplex PCR; TCRdb holds only in-frame clones, not every one. The table records approximately 84,000 clones, more than 80% of them present only once. The genes are TRBV5-1 and TRBJ1-1, with TRBD1 matching over 10 bases. The specimen was PBMCs, collected from a glioma patient whose treatment included an IDH1 peptide vaccine. The TCR was taken from a man aged 40-55 years with glioma. The CDR3 region has the DNA TGCGCCAGCAGCCGAATGGGACAGGGGCGAACTGAAGCTTTCTTT. Protein sequence: CASSRMGQGRTEAFF.